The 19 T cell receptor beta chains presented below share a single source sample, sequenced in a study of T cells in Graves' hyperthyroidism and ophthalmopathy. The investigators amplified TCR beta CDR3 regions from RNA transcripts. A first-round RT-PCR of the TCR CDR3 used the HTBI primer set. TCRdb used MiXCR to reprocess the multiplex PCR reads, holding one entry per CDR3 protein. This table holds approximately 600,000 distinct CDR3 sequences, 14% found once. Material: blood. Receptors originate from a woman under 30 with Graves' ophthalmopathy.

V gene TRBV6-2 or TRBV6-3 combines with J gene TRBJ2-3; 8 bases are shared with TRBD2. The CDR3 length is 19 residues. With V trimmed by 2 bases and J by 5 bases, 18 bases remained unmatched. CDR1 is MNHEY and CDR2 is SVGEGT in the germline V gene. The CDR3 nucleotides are TGTGCCAGCAGTTACACGCCCTACGAACTAGCGGAGGATGGAGATACGCAGTATTTT. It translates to CASSYTPYELAEDGDTQYF.

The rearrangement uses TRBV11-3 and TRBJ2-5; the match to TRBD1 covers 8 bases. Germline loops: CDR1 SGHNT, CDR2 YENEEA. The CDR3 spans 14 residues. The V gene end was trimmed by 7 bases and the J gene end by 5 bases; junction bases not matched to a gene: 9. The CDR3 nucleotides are TGTGCCAGCACCCAGTCAGGGGGCTGGGAGACCCAGTACTTC. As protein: CASTQSGGWETQYF. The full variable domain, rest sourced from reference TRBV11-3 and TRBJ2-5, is EAGVVQSPRYKIIEKKQPVAFWCNPISGHNTLYWYLQNLGQGPELLIRYENEEAVDDSQLPKDRFSAERLKGVDSTLKIQPAELGDSAVYLCASTQSGGWETQYFGPGTRLLVL.

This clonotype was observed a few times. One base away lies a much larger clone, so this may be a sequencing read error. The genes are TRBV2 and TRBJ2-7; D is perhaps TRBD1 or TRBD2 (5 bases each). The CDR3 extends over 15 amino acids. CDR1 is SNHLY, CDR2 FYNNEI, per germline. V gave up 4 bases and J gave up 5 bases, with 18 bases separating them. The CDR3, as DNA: TGTGCCAGCAGTGGTACCGGGGCTGTTACCCACGAGCAGTACTTC. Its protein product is CASSGTGAVTHEQYF. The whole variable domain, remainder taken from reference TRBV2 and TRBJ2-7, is EPEVTQTPSHQVTQMGQEVILRCVPISNHLYFYWYRQILGQKVEFLVSFYNNEISEKSEIFDDQFSVERPDGSNFTLKIRSTKLEDSAMYFCASSGTGAVTHEQYFGPGTRLTVT.

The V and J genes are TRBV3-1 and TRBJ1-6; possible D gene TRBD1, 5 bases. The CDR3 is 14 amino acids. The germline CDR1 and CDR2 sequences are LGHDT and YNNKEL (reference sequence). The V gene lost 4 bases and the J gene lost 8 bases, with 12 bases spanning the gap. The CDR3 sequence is CASSLTGDHSPLHF. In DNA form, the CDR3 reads TGTGCCAGCAGCCTGACGGGGGATCATTCACCCCTCCACTTT. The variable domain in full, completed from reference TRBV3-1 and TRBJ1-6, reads DTAVSQTPKYLVTQMGNDKSIKCEQNLGHDTMYWYKQDSKKFLKIMFSYNNKELIINETVPNRFSPKSPDKAHLNLHINSLELGDSAVYFCASSLTGDHSPLHFGNGTRLTVT.

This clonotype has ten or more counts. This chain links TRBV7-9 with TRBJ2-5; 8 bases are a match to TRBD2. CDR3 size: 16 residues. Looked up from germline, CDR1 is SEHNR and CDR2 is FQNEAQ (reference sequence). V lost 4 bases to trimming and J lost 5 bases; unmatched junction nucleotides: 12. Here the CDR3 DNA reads TGTGCCAGCAGCTACGCAAGGACTGGCGGGGGGGAGACCCAGTACTTC. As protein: CASSYARTGGGETQYF.

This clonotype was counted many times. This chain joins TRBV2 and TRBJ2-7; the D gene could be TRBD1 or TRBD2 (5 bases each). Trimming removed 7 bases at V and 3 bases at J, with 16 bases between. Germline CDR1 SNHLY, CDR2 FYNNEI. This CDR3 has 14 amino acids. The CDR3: CASKPRGPNYEQYF. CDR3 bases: TGTGCCAGCAAACCAAGGGGACCAAACTACGAGCAGTACTTC.

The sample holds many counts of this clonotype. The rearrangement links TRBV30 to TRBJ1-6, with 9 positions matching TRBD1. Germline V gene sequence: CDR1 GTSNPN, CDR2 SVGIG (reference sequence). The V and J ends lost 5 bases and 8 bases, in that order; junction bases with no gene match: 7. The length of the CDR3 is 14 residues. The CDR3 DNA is TGTGCCTGGGGGACAGGGATTGAAGATTCACCCCTCCACTTT. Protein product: CAWGTGIEDSPLHF. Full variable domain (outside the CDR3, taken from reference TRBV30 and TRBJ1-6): SQTIHQWPATLVQPVGSPLSLECTVEGTSNPNLYWYRQAAGRGLQLLFYSVGIGQISSEVPQNLSASRPQDRQFILSSKKLLLSDSGFYLCAWGTGIEDSPLHFGNGTRLTVT.

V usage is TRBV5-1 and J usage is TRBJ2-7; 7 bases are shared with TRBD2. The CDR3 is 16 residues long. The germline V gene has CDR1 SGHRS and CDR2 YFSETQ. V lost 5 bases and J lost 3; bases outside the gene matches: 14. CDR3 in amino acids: CASRPGGGRGSYEQYF. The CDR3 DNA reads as TGCGCCAGCAGGCCCGGCGGGGGTAGGGGTAGCTACGAGCAGTACTTC. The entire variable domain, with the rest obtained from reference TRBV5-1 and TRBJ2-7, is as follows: KAGVTQTPRYLIKTRGQQVTLSCSPISGHRSVSWYQQTPGQGLQFLFEYFSETQRNKGNFPGRFSGRQFSNSRSEMNVSTLELGDSALYLCASRPGGGRGSYEQYFGPGTRLTVT.

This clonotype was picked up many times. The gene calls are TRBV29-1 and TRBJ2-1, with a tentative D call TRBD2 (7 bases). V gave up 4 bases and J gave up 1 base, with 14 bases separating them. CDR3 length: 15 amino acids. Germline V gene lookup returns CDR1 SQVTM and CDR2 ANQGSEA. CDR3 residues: CSVVGGRGSYNEQFF. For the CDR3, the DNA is TGCAGCGTTGTGGGGGGGCGCGGGTCCTACAATGAGCAGTTCTTC.

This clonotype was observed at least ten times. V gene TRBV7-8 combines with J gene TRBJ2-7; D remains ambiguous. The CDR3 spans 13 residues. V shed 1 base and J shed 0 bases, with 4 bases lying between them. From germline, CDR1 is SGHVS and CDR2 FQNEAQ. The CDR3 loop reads CASSLEVSYEQYF. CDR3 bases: TGTGCCAGCAGCTTAGAGGTCTCCTACGAGCAGTACTTC. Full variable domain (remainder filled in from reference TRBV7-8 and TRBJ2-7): GAGVSQSPRYKVAKRGQDVALRCDPISGHVSLFWYQQALGQGPEFLTYFQNEAQLDKSGLPSDRFFAERPEGSVSTLKIQRTQQEDSAVYLCASSLEVSYEQYFGPGTRLTVT.

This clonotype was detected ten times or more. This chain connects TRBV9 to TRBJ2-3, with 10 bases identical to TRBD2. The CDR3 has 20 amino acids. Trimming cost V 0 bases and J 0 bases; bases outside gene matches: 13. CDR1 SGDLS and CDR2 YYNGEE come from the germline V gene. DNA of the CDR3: TGTGCCAGCAGCGTAGCTGGTGGGGCGCTAGCGGGGGCTAGCACAGATACGCAGTATTTT. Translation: CASSVAGGALAGASTDTQYF.

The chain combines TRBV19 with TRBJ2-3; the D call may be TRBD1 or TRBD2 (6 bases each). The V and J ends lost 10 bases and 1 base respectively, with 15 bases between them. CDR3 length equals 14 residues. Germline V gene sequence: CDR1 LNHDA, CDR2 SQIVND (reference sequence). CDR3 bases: TGTGCCACAGCTGGGGGGCATGGCACAGATACGCAGTATTTT. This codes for CATAGGHGTDTQYF.

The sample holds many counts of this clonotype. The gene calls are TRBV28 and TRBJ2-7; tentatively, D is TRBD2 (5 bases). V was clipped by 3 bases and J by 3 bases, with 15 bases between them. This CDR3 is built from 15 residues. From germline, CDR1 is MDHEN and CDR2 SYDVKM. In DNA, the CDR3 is TGTGCCAGCAGTTTTGGGCTAGGACTTTACTACGAGCAGTACTTC. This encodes CASSFGLGLYYEQYF. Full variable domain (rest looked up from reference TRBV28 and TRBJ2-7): DVKVTQSSRYLVKRTGEKVFLECVQDMDHENMFWYRQDPGLGLRLIYFSYDVKMKEKGDIPEGYSVSREKKERFSLILESASTNQTSMYLCASSFGLGLYYEQYFGPGTRLTVT.

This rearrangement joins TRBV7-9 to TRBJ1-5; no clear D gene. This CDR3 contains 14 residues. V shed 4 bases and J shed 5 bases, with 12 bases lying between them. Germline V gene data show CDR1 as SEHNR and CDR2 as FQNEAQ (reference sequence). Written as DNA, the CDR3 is TGTGCCAGCAGCTCGAGCGTCGGTCATCAGCCCCAGCATTTT. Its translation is CASSSSVGHQPQHF.

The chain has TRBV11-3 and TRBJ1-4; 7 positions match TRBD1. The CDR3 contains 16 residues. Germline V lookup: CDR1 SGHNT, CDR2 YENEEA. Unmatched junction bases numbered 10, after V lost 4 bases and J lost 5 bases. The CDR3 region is CASSSTGTRPNEKLFF. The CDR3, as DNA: TGTGCCAGCAGCTCGACAGGGACCCGCCCCAATGAAAAACTGTTTTTT.

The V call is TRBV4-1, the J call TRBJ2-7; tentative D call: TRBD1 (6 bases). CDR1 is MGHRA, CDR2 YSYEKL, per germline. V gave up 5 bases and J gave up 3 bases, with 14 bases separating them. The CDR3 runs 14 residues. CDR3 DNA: TGCGCCAGCAGCGATAGGGACACCTTCTACGAGCAGTACTTC. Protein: CASSDRDTFYEQYF.

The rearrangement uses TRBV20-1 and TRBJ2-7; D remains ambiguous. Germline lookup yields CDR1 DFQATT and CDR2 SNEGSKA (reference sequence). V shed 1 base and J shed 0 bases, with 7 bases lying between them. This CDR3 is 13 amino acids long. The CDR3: CSARVPYSYEQYF. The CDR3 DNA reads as TGCAGTGCTAGAGTGCCCTACTCCTACGAGCAGTACTTC.

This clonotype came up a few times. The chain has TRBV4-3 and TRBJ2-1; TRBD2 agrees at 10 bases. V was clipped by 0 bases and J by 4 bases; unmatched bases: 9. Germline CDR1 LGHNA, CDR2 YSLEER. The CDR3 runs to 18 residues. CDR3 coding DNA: TGCGCCAGCAGCCAAGATAGGGTCATGGGACTAGCGTACAATGAGCAGTTCTTC. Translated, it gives CASSQDRVMGLAYNEQFF.

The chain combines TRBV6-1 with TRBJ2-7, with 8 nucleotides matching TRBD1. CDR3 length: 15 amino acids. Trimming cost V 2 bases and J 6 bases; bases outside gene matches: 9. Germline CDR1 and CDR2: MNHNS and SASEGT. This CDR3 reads CASSEIDRGISEQYF. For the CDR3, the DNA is TGTGCCAGCAGTGAAATTGACAGGGGAATTAGCGAGCAGTACTTC.